This entry features one T cell receptor beta chain sequence. The record originates from a study of blood T cell repertoires in COVID-19. Study in general: PBMCs, B-cell-depleted T cells, or T cells were the source of the cDNA or gDNA that made up the material.

The CDR3 has 14 amino acids. Trimming removed 3 bases from V and 3 bases from J; junction bases left unmatched: 2. The germline V gene encodes CDR1 SGHTA and CDR2 FQGNSA. The authors' processing: For nucleated cells, counts were estimated from reference gene primer amplification. The assay was immunoSEQ multiplex PCR, and TCRdb's table has in-frame clones only and misses some. From that table come the V and J calls and clone size; the DNA was used to work out D and trimming. In the table there are some 210,000 clones, around 84% of which are singletons. The rearrangement uses TRBV7-2 and TRBJ2-7, with 10 bases fitting TRBD2. This TCR derives from a human donor in a cohort sampled during active COVID-19. Sequencing was performed on peripheral blood. The CDR3 DNA follows: TGTGCCAGCAGCTTGGCTAGCGGGAGCTACGAGCAGTACTTC. Translating it yields CASSLASGSYEQYF.